This T cell receptor beta chain came from a study of Tregs in tolerant kidney transplant recipients. Study-wide points: Activated donor B cell expansion appeared to reveal the most relevant donor-specific TCRbeta repertoire. Biological reproducibility was not directly addressed, but technical replication error appeared minimal.

CD4+CD25+CD127- Tregs, CD4+CD25- non-Tregs, CD4 and CD8 cells were sorted. A word on this clone: Its antigen is as yet unknown.

Germline CDR1 is SNHLY and CDR2 is FYNNEI. Trimming cost V 5 bases and J 8 bases; bases outside gene matches: 9. CDR3 length: 14 amino acids. Profiling relied on immunoSEQ multiplex PCR, and the TCRdb table lists in-frame clones only, not all of them. This sample has nearly 95,000 clones, with over 85% found just once. The TCR originated in a human donor who received a combined kidney and bone marrow transplant. The chain joins TRBV2 to TRBJ1-2; 9 nucleotides match TRBD1. Sequenced here: CD4+ T cells from blood, sampled before the transplant. The CDR3 sequence: CASSLGQGIGGYTF. For the CDR3, the DNA is TGTGCCAGCAGTTTGGGACAGGGAATAGGGGGCTACACCTTC.